This T cell receptor (beta chain) was retrieved from a study of blood T cell repertoires in COVID-19. Study context: Acute and convalescent COVID-19 samples came from the United States, Italy and Spain. Nucleic acid was either cDNA or gDNA, and it came from T cells, B-cell-depleted T cells, or PBMCs.

The CDR3 has 14 amino acids. V lost 5 bases and J lost 4, with 12 bases in between. CDR1 and CDR2 (germline): LNHDA, SQIVND (reference sequence). Original data processing: Counts of nucleated cells, estimated from reference gene primer amplification, were obtained. Clones were sequenced by immunoSEQ multiplex PCR, and TCRdb holds only the in-frame ones, with some missing. V and J calls and clone size follow that table, whereas D and trimming were derived from the DNA. In the table there are roughly 6,600 clones, approximately 91% of which are singletons. The sequencing sample was made of peripheral blood. This TCR derives from a human donor in a cohort sampled during active COVID-19. The rearrangement links TRBV19 to TRBJ1-5; no definite D call. CDR3 loop: CASSVLRRNQPQHF. The CDR3 nucleotides are TGTGCCAGTAGTGTCCTCAGGCGTAATCAGCCCCAGCATTTT.